The T cell receptor beta chain described here comes from a study of shared clonotypes between healthy human individuals (dated by TCRdb to 2018 to 2020). Context from the whole study: The cohort comprised two women and a few men aged 18 to 49 years. Each donor's leukapheresis produced roughly between about 0.8 and 8.9 billion PBMCs. Per donor, three plates each were used for CD4 naive and CD4 memory, two for CD8 naive, and one for CD8 memory. To increase sequencing depth and limit assay-specific biases, TCR repertoire library preparation and sequencing were carried out by different laboratories using diverse techniques. To estimate repertoire size and how much clonotype sharing occurs between individuals, the study deeply sequenced the blood TCR repertoires of roughly 5 healthy adults.

General study outcomes and caveats: Larger estimated clonotype richness was generally found for naive subsets than for memory subsets. Pairwise subsampling indicated that sequencing depth was expected to affect the degree of clonotype sharing among donors. The genetic and exposure-history diversity represented was limited by the small number of donors. Sampling was restricted to blood, and TCR repertoires in tissues likely differ from the TCR repertoires found in blood. Rarefaction of sorted-subset datasets indicated incomplete sequencing despite the large sequencing depth. When several donors were compared, the shared fraction of clonotypes was 5% to 6.5% for naive CD4, about 4% for naive CD8, 2% to 2.5% for memory CD4, and roughly 0.43% for memory CD8. Compared with non-shared clonotypes, the clonotypes found in all four sorted-subset donors had higher generation probabilities.

Using the deep immunoSEQ assay, TCR CDR3 regions were amplified from genomic DNA by multiplex PCR. Extracted genomic DNA from each cell subset was distributed evenly across all wells of several immunoSEQ 96-well plates, and each plate was treated as a replicate. For sorted subsets, around 200 ng genomic DNA, equal to tens of thousands of T cell genomes, was loaded into each replicate PCR. Purified libraries were quantified with a Qubit 3.0 fluorometer, sized on a Bioanalyzer 2100, and re-quantified with the KAPA Library Quantification kit. Every immunoSEQ 96-well plate was sequenced on a separate single-read 150-cycle Illumina NextSeq 550 flow cell. Per the source publication's procedure: Because only junctional sequences without quality scores were contained in the immunoSEQ output, filtering matching that applied to full-length reads could not be performed. Sequences were annotated with PyIR, a Python wrapper for IgBLAST v1.9, and V/J genes and CDR3 were assigned using IMGT germline references. Reads were filtered out if the reads had weak V/J assignments (E-value above 1e-6), no CDR3, stop codons, out-of-frame junctions, or ambiguous translated residues. V3J clonotypes were defined as sequences sharing an identical inferred V gene, J gene, and CDR3 amino acid sequence. The percentage overlap between two repertoires was calculated by dividing the number of shared unique clonotypes by the size of the smaller repertoire. RTK rarefaction, the Chao1 estimator, and Recon v2.1 estimates of unobserved clonotypes were used to assess repertoire richness. Generation probabilities for all TCRbeta clonotypes obtained by the gDNA method from a few donors were computed using OLGA. TCRdb retrieved this table from immuneACCESS and kept in-frame rearrangements only. Not all clones are present; in checked studies, unresolved V genes account for under half, and no reason is known for the remainder. D and trimming were read from the DNA, whereas the V and J calls and clone size are those reported in that table. The sample yields some 1,400,000 clones; 95% to 97% were counted once. The ten largest account for over 1% of the sample.

The donors were healthy, HIV-negative adults with no recently reported acute infections or vaccinations. Every donor was a Caucasian adult residing in Nashville, Tennessee, USA. CD4+ T cells were enriched by magnetic negative selection, after which naive cells were positively selected on CD45RA and the negative fraction was taken as the memory subset. Blood was obtained by leukapheresis, after which PBMCs were separated by Ficoll-Histopaque density gradient centrifugation and cryopreserved in liquid nitrogen vapor phase. Analytical flow cytometry was used to check the purity and quantity of each magnetically sorted T cell population. Each sorted fraction had its genomic DNA isolated and then quantified by UV absorbance on a Nanodrop 2000c. A note on this clone: The antigen it recognizes is unknown. There are no base qualities to consult, and no much larger clone falls within one base.

Trimming removed 2 bases from V and 4 bases from J; the gene matches leave 13 bases unexplained. The CDR3 spans 19 residues, from the cysteine through the phenylalanine. Only CDR3 DNA remains: 57 bases, in frame from the first base. Per the germline V gene, SGHAT is the CDR1 and FQNNGV is the CDR2. The sequenced sample consisted of naive CD4+ T cells sorted from blood. The sample's cell subset or site label, in plain terms: CD45RA+ positively selected. The chain employs TRBV11-2 and TRBJ2-3; 12 middle bases align to TRBD2. This TCR was recovered from a man under 40 in good health. The bases are TGTGCCAGCAGCTTAACAGGGACTAGCGGGCAAATCGCCCCAGATACGCAGTATTTT. This is translated as CASSLTGTSGQIAPDTQYF. Where the CDR3 stops, the reference TRBV11-2 and TRBJ2-3 genes take over; the full variable domain is EAGVAQSPRYKIIEKRQSVAFWCNPISGHATLYWYQQILGQGPKLLIQFQNNGVVDDSQLPKDRFSAERLKGVDSTLKIQPAKLEDSAVYLCASSLTGTSGQIAPDTQYFGPGTRLTVL.